This T cell receptor beta chain was recorded in a study of blood T cell repertoires in COVID-19. Looking at the study overall: From the United States, Italy and Spain came samples of acute and convalescent COVID-19. T cells, B-cell-depleted T cells, or PBMCs provided the cDNA or gDNA that served as material.

As originally analysed: Using reference gene primer amplification, nucleated cell counts were estimated. Data came from immunoSEQ multiplex PCR; TCRdb stores just in-frame clones and leaves some out. That table supplies the V and J calls and clone size; D and trimming were determined from the DNA. The sample includes some 150,000 clones, about nine tenths of them seen just once. Per the germline V gene, CDR1 is MNHEY and CDR2 is SMNVEV (reference sequence). V trimming: 4 bases; J trimming: 2 bases; junction bases outside the gene matches: 4. The CDR3 has 15 amino acids. Sequenced: peripheral blood. The chain has TRBV27 and TRBJ2-5, with TRBD1 matching over 10 bases. The receptor comes from a woman aged 60-75 years who had recovered from COVID-19. CDR3: CASSSGGQGQETQYF. The CDR3 DNA reads as TGTGCCAGCAGTTCCGGGGGACAGGGGCAAGAGACCCAGTACTTC.